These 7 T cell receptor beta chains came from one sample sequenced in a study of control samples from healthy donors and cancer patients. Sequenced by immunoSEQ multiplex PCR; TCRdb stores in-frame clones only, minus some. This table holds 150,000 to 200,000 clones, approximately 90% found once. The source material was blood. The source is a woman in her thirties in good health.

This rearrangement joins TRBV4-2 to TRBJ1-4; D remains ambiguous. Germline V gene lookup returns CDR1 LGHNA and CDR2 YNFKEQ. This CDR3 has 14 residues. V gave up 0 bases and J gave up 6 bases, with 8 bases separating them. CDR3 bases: TGTGCCAGCAGCCAAGATCTTCCGGATGAAAAACTGTTTTTT. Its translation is CASSQDLPDEKLFF.

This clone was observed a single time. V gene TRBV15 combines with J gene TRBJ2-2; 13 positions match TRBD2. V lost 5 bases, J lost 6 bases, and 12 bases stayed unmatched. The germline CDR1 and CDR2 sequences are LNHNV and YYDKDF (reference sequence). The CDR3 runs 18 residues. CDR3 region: CATSLKSGTSGIPGELFF. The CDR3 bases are TGTGCCACCAGCTTAAAGTCCGGGACTAGCGGGATCCCCGGGGAGCTGTTTTTT.

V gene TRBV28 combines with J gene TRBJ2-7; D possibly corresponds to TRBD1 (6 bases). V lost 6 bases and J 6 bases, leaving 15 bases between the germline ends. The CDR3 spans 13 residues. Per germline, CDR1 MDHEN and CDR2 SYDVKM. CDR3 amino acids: CASRRGTPTEQYF. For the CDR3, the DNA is TGTGCCAGCAGACGAGGGACACCTACCGAGCAGTACTTC.

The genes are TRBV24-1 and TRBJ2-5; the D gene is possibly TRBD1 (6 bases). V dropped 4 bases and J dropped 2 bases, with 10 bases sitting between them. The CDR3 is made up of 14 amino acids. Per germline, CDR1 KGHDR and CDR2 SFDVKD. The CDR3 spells CATSDPGQQETQYF. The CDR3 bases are TGTGCCACCAGTGACCCCGGACAGCAAGAGACCCAGTACTTC.

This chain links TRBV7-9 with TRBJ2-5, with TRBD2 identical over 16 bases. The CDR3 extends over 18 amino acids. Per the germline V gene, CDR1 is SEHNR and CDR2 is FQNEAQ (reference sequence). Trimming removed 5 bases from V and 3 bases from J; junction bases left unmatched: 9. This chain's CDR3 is CASSPGTSGRAREETQYF. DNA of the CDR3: TGTGCCAGCAGCCCCGGGACTAGCGGGAGGGCGCGGGAAGAGACCCAGTACTTC. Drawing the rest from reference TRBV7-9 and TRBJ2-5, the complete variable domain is DTGVSQNPRHKITKRGQNVTFRCDPISEHNRLYWYRQTLGQGPEFLTYFQNEAQLEKSRLLSDRFSAERPKGSFSTLEIQRTEQGDSAMYLCASSPGTSGRAREETQYFGPGTRLLVL.

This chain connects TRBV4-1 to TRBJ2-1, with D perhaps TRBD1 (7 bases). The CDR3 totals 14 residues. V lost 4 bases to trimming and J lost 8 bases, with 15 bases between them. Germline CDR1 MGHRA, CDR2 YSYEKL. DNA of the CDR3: TGCGCCAGCAGCCCCCTATTCAGGGGGGATGAGCAGTTCTTC. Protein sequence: CASSPLFRGDEQFF.

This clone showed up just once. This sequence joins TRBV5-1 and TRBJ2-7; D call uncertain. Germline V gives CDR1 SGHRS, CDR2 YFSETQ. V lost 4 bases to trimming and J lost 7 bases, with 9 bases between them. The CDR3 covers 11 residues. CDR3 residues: CASSDRWEQYF. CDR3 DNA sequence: TGCGCCAGCAGCGATAGATGGGAGCAGTACTTC.